This TCR beta chain was profiled in a study of blood T cell repertoires in COVID-19. The table came from immunoSEQ multiplex PCR; TCRdb's copy has only in-frame clones and leaves some out. The sample carries about 130,000 clones, around four fifths recorded once. Germline lookup yields CDR1 KGHSH and CDR2 LQKENI. V was shortened by 6 bases and J by 0 bases, with 14 bases between the two germline ends. This CDR3 has 15 amino acids. Resolution of symptoms, clearance, or two negative PCRs was present in recovered Cohort 3 donors. The chain links TRBV18 to TRBJ2-5; tentatively, D is TRBD2 (6 bases). Sequenced material: PBMCs or T cells enriched from blood (not recorded which). The TCR sequence derives from a man younger than 40 who had recovered from COVID-19. CDR3 bases: TGTGCCAGCTCCAAGGTCGGAGGGTACCAAGAGACCCAGTACTTC. Amino acid sequence: CASSKVGGYQETQYF.